This T cell receptor (beta chain) was found in a study of blood T cell repertoires in COVID-19. This CDR3 has 14 residues. V lost 2 bases and J 0 bases, leaving 6 bases between the germline ends. Germline CDR1 is SGDLS and CDR2 is YYNGEE. Produced via immunoSEQ multiplex PCR; TCRdb's table is partial and in-frame only. The sample comprises 240,000 or so clones, around 86% of which are singletons, and 5.5% to 9% rests with the top ten. The J gene is TRBJ1-3, the V gene TRBV9; D remains ambiguous. Sequencing was carried out using peripheral blood. The source is a woman aged 65 to 85 with active or convalescent COVID-19. In DNA form, the CDR3 reads TGTGCCAGCAGCGTTGAGAGCTCTGGAAACACCATATATTTT. It specifies CASSVESSGNTIYF. Together with reference TRBV9 and TRBJ1-3, the CDR3 gives the full variable domain: DSGVTQTPKHLITATGQRVTLRCSPRSGDLSVYWYQQSLDQGLQFLIQYYNGEERAKGNILERFSAQQFPDLHSELNLSSLELGDSALYFCASSVESSGNTIYFGEGSWLTVV.